The rows below give T cell receptor beta chains drawn from one sample of a study of shared clonotypes between healthy human individuals. Data came from immunoSEQ multiplex PCR; TCRdb stores just in-frame clones and leaves some out. The sample consists of some 900,000 clones, approximately 76% of them appearing once. Sequences were obtained from memory CD4+ T cells sorted from blood. The receptors stem from a man younger than 35 in good health. CDR3s include the opening cysteine and the closing phenylalanine or tryptophan. D genes are given only for firm matches. Some rows mark clone size as missing; the rest say once, few, many or name a class of expanded clone.

abundance,d_gene,j_gene,v_gene,CDR3nt,CDR3aa
once,-,TRBJ1-6,TRBV30,TGTGCCTGGAGGACGGGGGTAGATTCACCCCTCCACTTT,CAWRTGVDSPLHF
-,-,TRBJ2-1,TRBV7-7,TGTGCTAGCAGCCCATCTCGTCTTGATGAGCAGTTCTTC,CASSPSRLDEQFF
-,TRBD1,TRBJ1-2,TRBV28,TGTGCCAGCAGTTTAGGTCGACAGGGCGCGCCGGGCTACACCTTC,CASSLGRQGAPGYTF
-,TRBD2,TRBJ2-7,TRBV5-1,TGCGCCAGCAGCTTGCTGGGACTAGCGGGGGGTAGGCAGCAGTACTTC,CASSLLGLAGGRQQYF
-,-,TRBJ1-1,TRBV6-1,TGTGCCAGCAGCGAGACAGTGAACACTGAAGCTTTCTTT,CASSETVNTEAFF
-,TRBD2,TRBJ2-5,TRBV19,TGTGCCAGTAGTATGTCGGGACTAGCGGACGGTGGGGAGACCCAGTACTTC,CASSMSGLADGGETQYF
-,-,TRBJ2-5,TRBV6-6,TGTGCCAGCAGTCGGACAAGAGGGCAAGAGACCCAGTACTTC,CASSRTRGQETQYF
-,-,TRBJ1-2,TRBV28,TGTGCCAGCAGTTCCCCGTATGGCTACACCTTC,CASSSPYGYTF
few,-,TRBJ1-2,TRBV27,TGTGCCAGCAGGACAGGATCCGATGGCTACACCTTC,CASRTGSDGYTF
few,-,TRBJ2-7,TRBV2,TGTGCCAGCAGCGAGCCGGGACAACCGTCCTACGAGCAGTACTTC,CASSEPGQPSYEQYF
-,TRBD2,TRBJ2-3,TRBV2,TGTGCCAGCAGTCTGACTAGCGGGGGGGCCGGGTTCACAGATACGCAGTATTTT,CASSLTSGGAGFTDTQYF
-,-,TRBJ1-1,TRBV10-3,TGTGCCATCAGTGAGACTTGGAACACTGAAGCTTTCTTT,CAISETWNTEAFF
-,-,TRBJ2-7,TRBV2,TGTGCCAGCAGTGAGACCAACGGCGCGACTTTC,CASSETNGATF
few,TRBD1,TRBJ1-6,TRBV28,TGTGCCAGCAACCAGGACAGGGCGCTGGATAATTCACCCCTCCACTTT,CASNQDRALDNSPLHF
many,TRBD1,TRBJ2-7,TRBV2,TGTGCCAGCGGAAGGGACAGGTCCATCTCCTACGAGCAGTACTTC,CASGRDRSISYEQYF
few,-,TRBJ1-2,TRBV5-4,TGTGCCAGCAGCTCCCAGGGTGGCCCCAACTATGGCTACACCTTC,CASSSQGGPNYGYTF